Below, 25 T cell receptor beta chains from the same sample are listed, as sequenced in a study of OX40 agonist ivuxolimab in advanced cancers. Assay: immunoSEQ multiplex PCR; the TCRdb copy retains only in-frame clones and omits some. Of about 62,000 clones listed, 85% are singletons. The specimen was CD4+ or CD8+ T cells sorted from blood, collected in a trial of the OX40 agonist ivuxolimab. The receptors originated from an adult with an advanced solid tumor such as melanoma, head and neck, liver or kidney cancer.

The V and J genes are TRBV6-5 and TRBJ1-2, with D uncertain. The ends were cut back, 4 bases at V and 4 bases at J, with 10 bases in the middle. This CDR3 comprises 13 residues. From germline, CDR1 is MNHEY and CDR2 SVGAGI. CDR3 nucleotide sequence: TGTGCCAGCAGTTCGGATGGTAGCTATGGCTACACCTTC. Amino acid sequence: CASSSDGSYGYTF.

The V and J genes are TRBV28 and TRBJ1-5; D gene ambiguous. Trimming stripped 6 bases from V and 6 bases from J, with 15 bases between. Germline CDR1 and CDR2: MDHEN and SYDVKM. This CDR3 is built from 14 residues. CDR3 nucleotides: TGTGCCAGCAGCCCCCCGCATGGAATTCAGCCCCAGCATTTT. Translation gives CASSPPHGIQPQHF.

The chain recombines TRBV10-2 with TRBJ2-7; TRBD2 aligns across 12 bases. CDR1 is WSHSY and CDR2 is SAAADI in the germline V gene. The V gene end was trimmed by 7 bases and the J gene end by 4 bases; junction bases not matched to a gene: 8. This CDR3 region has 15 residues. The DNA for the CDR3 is TGCGCCAGCAATACCGGACTAGCGGGGCGATACGAGCAGTACTTC. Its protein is CASNTGLAGRYEQYF.

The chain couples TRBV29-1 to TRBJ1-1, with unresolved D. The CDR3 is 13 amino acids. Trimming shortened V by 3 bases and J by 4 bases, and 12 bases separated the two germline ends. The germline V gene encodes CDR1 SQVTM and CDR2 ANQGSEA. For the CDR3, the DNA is TGCAGCGTTGAGAGGAGTGCGGGCACTGAAGCTTTCTTT. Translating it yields CSVERSAGTEAFF.

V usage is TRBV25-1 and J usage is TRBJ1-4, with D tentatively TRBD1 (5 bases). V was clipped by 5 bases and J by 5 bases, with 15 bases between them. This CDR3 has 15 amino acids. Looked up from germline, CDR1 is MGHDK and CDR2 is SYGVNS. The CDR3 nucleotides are TGTGCCAGCAGTCAAACAGGATCATTGAATGAAAAACTGTTTTTT. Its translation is CASSQTGSLNEKLFF.

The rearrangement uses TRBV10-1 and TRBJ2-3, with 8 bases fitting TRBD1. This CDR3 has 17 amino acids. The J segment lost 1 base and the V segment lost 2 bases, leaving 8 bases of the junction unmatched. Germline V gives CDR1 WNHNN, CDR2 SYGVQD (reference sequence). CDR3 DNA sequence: TGCGCCAGCAGTGAGACTTCGACAGGGGCTGGCACAGATACGCAGTATTTT. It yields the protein CASSETSTGAGTDTQYF.

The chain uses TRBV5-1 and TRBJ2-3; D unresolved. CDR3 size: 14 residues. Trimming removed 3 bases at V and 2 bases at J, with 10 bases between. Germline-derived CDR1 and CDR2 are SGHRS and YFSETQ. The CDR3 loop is CASSWRLPTDTQYF. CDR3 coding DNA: TGCGCCAGCAGCTGGCGCCTCCCCACAGATACGCAGTATTTT.

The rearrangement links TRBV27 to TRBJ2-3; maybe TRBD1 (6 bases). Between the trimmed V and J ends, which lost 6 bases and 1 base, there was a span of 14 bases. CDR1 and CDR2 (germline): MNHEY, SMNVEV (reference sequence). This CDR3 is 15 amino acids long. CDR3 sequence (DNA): TGTGCCAGCAGCGGGGACAACGCCCGCACAGATACGCAGTATTTT. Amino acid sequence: CASSGDNARTDTQYF.

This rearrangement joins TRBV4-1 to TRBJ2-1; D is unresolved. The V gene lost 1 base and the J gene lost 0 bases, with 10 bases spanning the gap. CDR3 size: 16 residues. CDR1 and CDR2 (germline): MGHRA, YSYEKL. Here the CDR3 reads CASSQGVQSSYNEQFF. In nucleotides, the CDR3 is TGCGCCAGCAGCCAAGGAGTCCAGAGCTCCTACAATGAGCAGTTCTTC.

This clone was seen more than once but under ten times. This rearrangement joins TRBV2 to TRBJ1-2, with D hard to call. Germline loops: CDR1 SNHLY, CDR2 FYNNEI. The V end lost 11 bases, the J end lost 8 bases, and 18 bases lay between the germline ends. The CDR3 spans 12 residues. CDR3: CAALAKAQGYTF. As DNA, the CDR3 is TGTGCCGCCCTGGCGAAGGCCCAGGGCTACACCTTC. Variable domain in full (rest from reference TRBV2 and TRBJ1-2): EPEVTQTPSHQVTQMGQEVILRCVPISNHLYFYWYRQILGQKVEFLVSFYNNEISEKSEIFDDQFSVERPDGSNFTLKIRSTKLEDSAMYFCAALAKAQGYTFGSGTRLTVV.

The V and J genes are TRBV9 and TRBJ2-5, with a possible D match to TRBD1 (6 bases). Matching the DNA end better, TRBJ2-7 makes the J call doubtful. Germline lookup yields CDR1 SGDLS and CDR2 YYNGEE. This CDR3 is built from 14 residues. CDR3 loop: CASSPSGDSYEQYF. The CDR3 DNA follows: TGTGCCAGCAGCCCGTCAGGGGACTCCTACGAGCAGTACTTC.

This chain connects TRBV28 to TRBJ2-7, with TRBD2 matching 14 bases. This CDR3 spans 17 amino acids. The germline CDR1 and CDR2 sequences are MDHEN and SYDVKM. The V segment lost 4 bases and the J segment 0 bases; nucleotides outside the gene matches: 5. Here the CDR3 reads CASSYGLAGGGSYEQYF. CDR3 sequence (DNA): TGTGCCAGCAGTTACGGACTAGCGGGGGGCGGCTCCTACGAGCAGTACTTC.

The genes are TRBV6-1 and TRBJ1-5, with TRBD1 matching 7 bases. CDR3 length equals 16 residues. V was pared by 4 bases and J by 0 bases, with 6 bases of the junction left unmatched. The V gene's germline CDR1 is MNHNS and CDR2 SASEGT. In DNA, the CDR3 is TGTGCCAGCAGTGGCCTACAGGGGTATAGCAATCAGCCCCAGCATTTT. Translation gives CASSGLQGYSNQPQHF.

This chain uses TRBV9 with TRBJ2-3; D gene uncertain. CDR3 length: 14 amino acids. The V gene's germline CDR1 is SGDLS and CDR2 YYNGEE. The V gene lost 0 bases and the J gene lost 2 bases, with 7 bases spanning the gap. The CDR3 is CASSVGESTDTQYF. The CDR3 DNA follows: TGTGCCAGCAGCGTAGGGGAATCCACAGATACGCAGTATTTT.

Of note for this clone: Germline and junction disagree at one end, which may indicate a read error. For the CDR3, the DNA is TGTGCCAGCAGCAAAGAGCCGGGACAGGGCTACGAGCAGTACTTC. Translating gives CASSKEPGQGYEQYF. The gene calls are TRBV4-2 and TRBJ2-7; 9 bases agree with TRBD1. This CDR3 contains 15 residues. Germline V gene lookup returns CDR1 LGHNA and CDR2 YNFKEQ.

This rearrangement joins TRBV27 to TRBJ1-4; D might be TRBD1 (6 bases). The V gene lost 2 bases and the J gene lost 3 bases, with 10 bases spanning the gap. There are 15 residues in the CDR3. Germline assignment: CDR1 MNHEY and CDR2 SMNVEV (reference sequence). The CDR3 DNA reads TGTGCCAGCAGTTTACGGGGGGCACCTAATGAAAAACTGTTTTTT. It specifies CASSLRGAPNEKLFF.

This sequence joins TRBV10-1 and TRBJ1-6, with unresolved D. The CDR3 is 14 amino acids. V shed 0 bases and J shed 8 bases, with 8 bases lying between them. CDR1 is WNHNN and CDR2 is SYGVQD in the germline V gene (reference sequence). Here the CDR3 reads CASSESGNDSPLHF. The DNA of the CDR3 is TGCGCCAGCAGTGAGTCGGGCAATGATTCACCCCTCCACTTT.

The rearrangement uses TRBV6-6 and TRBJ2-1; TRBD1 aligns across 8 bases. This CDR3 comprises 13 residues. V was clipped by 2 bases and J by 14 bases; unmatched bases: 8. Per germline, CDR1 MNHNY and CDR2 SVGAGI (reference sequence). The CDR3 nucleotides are TGTGCCAGCAGTTACCAGACAGGGGAAGTAAAGTTCTTC. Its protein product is CASSYQTGEVKFF.

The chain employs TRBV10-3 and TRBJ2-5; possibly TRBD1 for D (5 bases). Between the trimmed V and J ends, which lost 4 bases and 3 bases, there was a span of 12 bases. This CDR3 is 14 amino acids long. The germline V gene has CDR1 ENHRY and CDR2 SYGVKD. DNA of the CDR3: TGTGCCATCAGTGGGGCTGAAGGGGAAGAGACCCAGTACTTC. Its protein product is CAISGAEGEETQYF.

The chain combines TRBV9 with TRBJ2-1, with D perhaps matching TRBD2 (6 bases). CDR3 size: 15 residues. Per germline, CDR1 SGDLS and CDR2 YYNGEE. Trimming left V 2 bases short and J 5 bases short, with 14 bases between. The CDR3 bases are TGTGCCAGCAGCGTCTTCGGGAGACCCGACAATGAGCAGTTCTTC. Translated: CASSVFGRPDNEQFF.

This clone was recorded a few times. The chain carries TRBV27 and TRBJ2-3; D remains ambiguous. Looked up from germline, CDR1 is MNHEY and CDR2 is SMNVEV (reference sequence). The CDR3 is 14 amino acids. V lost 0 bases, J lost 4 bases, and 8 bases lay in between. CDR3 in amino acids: CASSLSNPPDTQYF. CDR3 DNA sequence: TGTGCCAGCAGTTTATCGAACCCCCCAGATACGCAGTATTTT.

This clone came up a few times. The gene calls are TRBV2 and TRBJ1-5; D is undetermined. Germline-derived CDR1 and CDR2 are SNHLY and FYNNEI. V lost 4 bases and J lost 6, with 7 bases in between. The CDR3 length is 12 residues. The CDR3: CASSGGFQPQHF. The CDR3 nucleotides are TGTGCCAGCAGTGGAGGGTTTCAGCCCCAGCATTTT. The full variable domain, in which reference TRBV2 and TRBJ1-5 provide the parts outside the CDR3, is EPEVTQTPSHQVTQMGQEVILRCVPISNHLYFYWYRQILGQKVEFLVSFYNNEISEKSEIFDDQFSVERPDGSNFTLKIRSTKLEDSAMYFCASSGGFQPQHFGDGTRLSIL.

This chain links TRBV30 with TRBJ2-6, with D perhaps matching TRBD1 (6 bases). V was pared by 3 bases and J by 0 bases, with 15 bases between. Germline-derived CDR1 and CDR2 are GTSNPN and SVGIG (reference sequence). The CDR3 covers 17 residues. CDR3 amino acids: CAWRWPGQASGANVLTF. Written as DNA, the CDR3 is TGTGCCTGGAGATGGCCGGGACAAGCCTCTGGGGCCAACGTCCTGACTTTC.

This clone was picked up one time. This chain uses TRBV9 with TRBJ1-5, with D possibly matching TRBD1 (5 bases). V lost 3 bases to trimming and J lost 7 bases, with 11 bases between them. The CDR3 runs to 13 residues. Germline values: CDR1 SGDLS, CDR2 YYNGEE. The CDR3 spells CASSGGNRQPQHF. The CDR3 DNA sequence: TGTGCCAGCAGCGGGGGGAATAGGCAGCCCCAGCATTTT.

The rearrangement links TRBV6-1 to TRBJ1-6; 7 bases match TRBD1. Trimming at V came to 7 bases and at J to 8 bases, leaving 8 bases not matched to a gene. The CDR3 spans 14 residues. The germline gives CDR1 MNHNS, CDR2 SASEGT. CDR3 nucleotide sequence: TGTGCCAGCAAGGTGACAGGGAAAGATTCACCCCTCCACTTT. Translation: CASKVTGKDSPLHF.